This paragraph covers one T cell receptor beta chain sequence. The clone's antigen remains unknown. The record has no base qualities; no much larger clone is one base away. TCRbeta CDR3 regions were amplified from genomic DNA using the immunoSEQ Assay, a bias-controlled multiplex PCR. In the authors' own workflow: Within the assay, amplification of reference gene primers was used to estimate how many nucleated cells each sample contained. To quantify the absolute abundance of each unique TCRbeta CDR3 rearrangement, sequence reads were collapsed and filtered. For each sample, productive Simpson clonality was calculated by taking the square root of Simpson's diversity index across productive rearrangements. In its TCRdb copy, this immuneACCESS table keeps in-frame sequences only and misses some clones. Where compared with another copy, unresolved V genes explain less than half of these, and the others have no known cause. The V and J calls and clone size are taken from that table; D and trimming were inferred from the DNA. The sample table lists approximately 480,000 clones, roughly 89% of them with a count of one. The leading ten clones occupy about 1% of the sample.

The source of the sample is a study of blood T cell repertoires in COVID-19 (dated by TCRdb to the early 2020s). Regarding the research as a whole: Collaborator samples came from the United States, Italy and Spain and covered acute and convalescent phases of COVID-19. A freely available public database, intended as a resource for researchers studying the immune response to SARS-CoV-2, is where the repertoires were released. The material from the prospective study consisted of cDNA or gDNA derived from T cells, B-cell-depleted T cells, or PBMCs. Where available, HLA class I and class II types were obtained from metadata supplied by the sample provider rather than from assay-based typing. The samples were drawn from the first 160 participants of the ongoing ImmuneRACE study and from some 1,300 subjects provided by 6 global collaborators. Deeply sampled blood TCRbeta repertoires from subjects exposed to, actively infected with, or recovered from COVID-19 were included in the dataset. The sample metadata nearly always contained a de-identified subject ID, COVID-19 status, age in years and sex.

Study-wide conclusions, independent of this receptor: The quantity of clinical and demographic metadata differed by source and by participant and was supplied without curation.

One collaborating source in Seattle enrolled patients while the patients were actively infected and followed the patients over time throughout the course of disease. Each collaborating institution followed its own protocols to collect whole blood in K2EDTA tubes. For TCRbeta analysis, collaborators shipped samples in one of three forms: frozen whole blood, isolated PBMCs, or DNA extracted from either of those sample types. This clonotype was obtained from a man younger than 35 with COVID-19, enrolled during active disease. Sequencing was performed on peripheral blood.

The nucleotides read TGTGCCAGCAGCCAATCCATTGGGACAGGGGCCTACGAGCAGTACTTC. This translates into CASSQSIGTGAYEQYF. Recombination linked TRBV16 to TRBJ2-7; 10 junctional bases match TRBD1. The CDR3 runs 16 residues from the cysteine to the phenylalanine. This entry keeps only the CDR3 DNA: 48 bases, framed from base 1. Trimming removed 0 bases from V and 2 bases from J; the gene matches leave 4 bases unexplained. The germline V gene encodes CDR1 KGHSY and CDR2 FQNENV.